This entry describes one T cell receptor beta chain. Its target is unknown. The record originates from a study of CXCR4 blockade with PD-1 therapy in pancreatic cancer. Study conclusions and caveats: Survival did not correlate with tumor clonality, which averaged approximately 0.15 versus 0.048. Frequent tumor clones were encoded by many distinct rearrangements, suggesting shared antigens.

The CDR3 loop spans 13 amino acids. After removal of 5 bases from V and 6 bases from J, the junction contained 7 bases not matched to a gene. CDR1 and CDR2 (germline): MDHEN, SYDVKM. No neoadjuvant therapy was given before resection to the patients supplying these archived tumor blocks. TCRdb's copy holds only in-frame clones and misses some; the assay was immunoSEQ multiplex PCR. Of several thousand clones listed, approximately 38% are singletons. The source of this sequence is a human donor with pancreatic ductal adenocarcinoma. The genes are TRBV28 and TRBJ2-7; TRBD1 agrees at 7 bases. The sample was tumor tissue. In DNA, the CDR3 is TGTGCCAGCAGTCGGCGACAGGGTGGCGAGCAGTACTTC. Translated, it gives CASSRRQGGEQYF.